The 17 T cell receptor beta chains reported below all come from one sample, sequenced in a study of spatial heterogeneity in lung cancer. Sample time point: sample taken at primary tumor resection. From the 5' RACE reads, TCRdb called clonotypes with MiXCR, one entry per CDR3 protein. The sample carries tens of thousands of distinct CDR3 sequences, 12% recorded once. Sequencing was performed on PBMCs, taken at surgery. Receptors were obtained from a male donor with early-stage non-small cell lung cancer.

This clonotype turned up a few times. Germline is not matched at one junction end, which may reflect a read error. The chain links TRBV6-5 to TRBJ1-3, with TRBD1 identical over 10 bases. In germline, CDR1 is MNHEY, CDR2 SVGAGI. This CDR3 has 15 residues. Here the CDR3 reads CASSPRQGAGNTIYF. In DNA, the CDR3 is TGTGCCAGCAGTCCACGACAGGGGGCTGGAAACACTATATATTTT.

At least ten counts were recorded for this clonotype. The chain links TRBV5-1 to TRBJ2-5; D might be TRBD1 (6 bases). This CDR3 is built from 15 residues. Trimming stripped 1 base from V and 0 bases from J, with 10 bases between. The V gene's germline CDR1 is SGHRS and CDR2 YFSETQ. Here the CDR3 DNA reads TGCGCCAGCAGCTTGCTCGGGACATACCAAGAGACCCAGTACTTC. Amino acids: CASSLLGTYQETQYF.

V usage is TRBV7-8 and J usage is TRBJ2-2; D gene unclear. Germline V gene sequence: CDR1 SGHVS, CDR2 FQNEAQ. Trimming shortened V by 1 base and J by 1 base, and 13 bases separated the two germline ends. The CDR3 loop spans 17 amino acids. The CDR3 DNA reads as TGTGCCAGCAGCTTAGTGGCACTCGCAATGAACACCGGGGAGCTGTTTTTT. It codes for CASSLVALAMNTGELFF.

This clonotype has only a few counts. This chain connects TRBV25-1 to TRBJ2-1; TRBD2 aligns across 14 bases. Germline CDR1 reads MGHDK; CDR2 reads SYGVNS. V lost 5 bases and J lost 5; bases outside the gene matches: 17. The CDR3 contains 20 residues. The CDR3 region is CASSPYPGTSGSHAHNEQFF. CDR3 sequence (DNA): TGTGCCAGCAGTCCCTACCCCGGGACTAGCGGGAGCCACGCCCACAATGAGCAGTTCTTC.

The rearrangement uses TRBV12-3 or TRBV12-4 and TRBJ2-7; 13 bases match TRBD2. V was clipped by 4 bases and J by 7 bases; unmatched bases: 7. This CDR3 has 15 residues. This chain's CDR3 is CASSSGTSGIFEQYF. The CDR3 coding sequence is TGTGCCAGCAGTTCTGGGACTAGCGGGATCTTTGAGCAGTACTTC.

Comment on this clonotype: The conserved closing phenylalanine or tryptophan is absent in this CDR3, likely reflecting a read error. V is TRBV10-3 and J is TRBJ2-2; 7 bases fit TRBD1. The CDR3 runs to 16 residues. The germline V gene has CDR1 ENHRY and CDR2 SYGVKD. With V trimmed by 6 bases and J by 1 base, 8 bases remained unmatched. The CDR3 nucleotides are TGTGCCATCAGCCCCCAACAGGGGCTGAACACCGGGGAGCTGTTTTTG. It codes for CAISPQQGLNTGELFL.

The rearrangement joins TRBV4-2 to TRBJ2-3; 9 nucleotides align to TRBD2. There are 18 residues in the CDR3. CDR1 and CDR2 from the germline V gene are LGHNA and YNFKEQ. V was pared by 1 base and J by 4 bases, with 12 bases of the junction left unmatched. CDR3 sequence: CASSQVTLAGSLSDTQYF. The DNA of the CDR3 is TGTGCCAGCAGCCAAGTTACCCTAGCGGGAAGTCTCTCAGATACGCAGTATTTT.

This clonotype was detected only a few times. V gene TRBV5-6 combines with J gene TRBJ1-1; 7 bases are a match to TRBD1. This CDR3 comprises 16 residues. V was pared by 2 bases and J by 4 bases, with 11 bases of the junction left unmatched. Looked up from germline, CDR1 is SGHDT and CDR2 is YYEEEE. The CDR3 DNA is TGTGCCAGCAGCTTTGGTACAGGGGAGGGCGGCACTGAAGCTTTCTTT. Its translation: CASSFGTGEGGTEAFF.

This clonotype was seen more than once but under ten times. Germline is not matched at one junction end, which may reflect a read error. The chain links TRBV7-7 to TRBJ2-2, with D perhaps TRBD1 (5 bases). The CDR3 runs to 13 residues. Per the germline V gene, CDR1 is SSHAT and CDR2 is FNYEAQ (reference sequence). As DNA, the CDR3 is TGTGCTAGCAGCTTCGACAGCACCGGGGAGCTGTTTTTT. It encodes CASSFDSTGELFF.

This clonotype was counted between two and nine times. The chain employs TRBV29-1 and TRBJ2-7; TRBD2 matches 14 bases. Germline V gives CDR1 SQVTM, CDR2 ANQGSEA. This CDR3 comprises 18 residues. The ends lost 1 base at V and 0 bases at J; junction bases unmatched: 8. CDR3 DNA: TGCAGCGTTGAAGCTTCGACCGGGACTAGCGGGAGCTCCTACGAGCAGTACTTC. Translation gives CSVEASTGTSGSSYEQYF.

This clonotype was seen a few times. The V gene is TRBV6-2 or TRBV6-3, the J gene TRBJ2-7; no definite D call. The length of the CDR3 is 13 residues. The germline V and J ends were trimmed by 6 bases and 3 bases, with 12 bases remaining between them. Germline values: CDR1 MNHEY, CDR2 SVGEGT. The CDR3 DNA reads TGTGCCAGCAGCTCCTCCCCCCTCTACGAGCAGTACTTC. Protein: CASSSSPLYEQYF.

The J gene is TRBJ2-3, the V gene TRBV7-2; D possibly corresponds to TRBD2 (5 bases). Germline CDR1 SGHTA, CDR2 FQGNSA. V lost 5 bases and J lost 10, with 16 bases in between. CDR3 size: 13 residues. The CDR3 is CASSPGLRAAQYF. CDR3 nucleotides: TGTGCCAGCAGCCCCGGACTGAGGGCGGCGCAGTATTTT.

There are a few counts of this clonotype. The rearrangement uses TRBV6-2 or TRBV6-3 and TRBJ2-7; TRBD1 matches at 8 bases. Trimming cost V 7 bases and J 5 bases; bases outside gene matches: 13. The CDR3 is made up of 15 amino acids. The germline CDR1 and CDR2 sequences are MNHEY and SVGEGT. The chain's CDR3 is CASKTEQGDLDEQYF. The DNA of the CDR3 is TGTGCCAGCAAAACCGAACAGGGGGATTTAGACGAGCAGTACTTC.

This rearrangement joins TRBV18 to TRBJ2-1; 9 bases fit TRBD2. The CDR3 loop spans 16 amino acids. J lost 9 bases, V lost 0 bases, and 9 bases had no gene match. Germline CDR1 is KGHSH and CDR2 is LQKENI. CDR3 sequence (DNA): TGTGCCAGCTCACCACCCGCAGGCGGGAGGGCCGCTGAGCAGTTCTTC. Its translation: CASSPPAGGRAAEQFF.

DNA of the CDR3: TGTGCCAGCAGCTTAGGGACTTCCGGGACTAGTCAGTTCTTC. It codes for CASSLGTSGTSQFF. The J gene is TRBJ2-1, the V gene TRBV7-2; 8 nucleotides align to TRBD2. Germline V lookup: CDR1 SGHTA, CDR2 FQGNSA. V lost 1 base and J lost 13; bases outside the gene matches: 9. The CDR3 runs to 14 residues. Variable domain in full (rest from reference TRBV7-2 and TRBJ2-1): GAGVSQSPSNKVTEKGKDVELRCDPISGHTALYWYRQSLGQGLEFLIYFQGNSAPDKSGLPSDRFSAERTGGSVSTLTIQRTQQEDSAVYLCASSLGTSGTSQFFGPGTRLTVL.

This clonotype was counted ten times or more. V gene TRBV6-2 or TRBV6-3 combines with J gene TRBJ2-3, with D possibly matching TRBD2 (5 bases). Trimming left V 10 bases short and J 2 bases short, with 16 bases between. Germline V gene sequence: CDR1 MNHEY, CDR2 SVGEGT. The length of the CDR3 is 14 residues. The CDR3 nucleotides are TGTGCCACCACGAGCGAGGGAGCCACAGATACGCAGTATTTT. It encodes CATTSEGATDTQYF.

In this sample, this clonotype turned up many times. The rearrangement links TRBV4-2 to TRBJ2-3; D may be TRBD2 (6 bases). This CDR3 comprises 16 residues. The V gene lost 5 bases and the J gene lost 0 bases, with 15 bases spanning the gap. Looked up from germline, CDR1 is LGHNA and CDR2 is YNFKEQ. This CDR3 is CASSSRDSSSTDTQYF. The DNA of the CDR3 is TGTGCCAGCAGCTCCCGGGACTCTTCTAGCACAGATACGCAGTATTTT.